The rows below give T cell receptor beta chains drawn from one sample of a study of T cell changes during pregnancy in multiple sclerosis. Method: immunoSEQ multiplex PCR; TCRdb's copy keeps in-frame clones and lacks some. The profile shows approximately 60,000 clones, about 91% of them singletons. The sample consisted of CD4+ T cells from peripheral blood mononuclear cells, taken in the second trimester of pregnancy. These TCRs come from a female donor with multiple sclerosis, enrolled in a pregnancy study. The CDR3 runs from the conserved cysteine through the conserved F or W. A D gene is named only where the DNA matches it firmly. The size of a clone is reported for some rows only, either as once, few or many, or as a class for expanded clones.

d_call: .
v_call: TRBV9
j_call: TRBJ1-1
clone_size: .
cdr3_nt: TGTGCCAGCAGCCCCCGGTGGGGGCTGACTGAAGCTTTCTTT
cdr3_aa: CASSPRWGLTEAFF

d_call: .
v_call: TRBV5-1
j_call: TRBJ2-7
clone_size: .
cdr3_nt: TGCGCCAGCAGCTTGACAGGGAGCTCCTACGAGCAGTACTTC
cdr3_aa: CASSLTGSSYEQYF

d_call: TRBD2
v_call: TRBV19
j_call: TRBJ2-1
clone_size: .
cdr3_nt: TGTGCCAGTAGTATTGAGGCTAGCGGGGGATACAATGAGCAGTTCTTC
cdr3_aa: CASSIEASGGYNEQFF

d_call: .
v_call: TRBV25-1
j_call: TRBJ1-1
clone_size: .
cdr3_nt: TGTGCCAGCAGTGAAGCAGGGGACATGAACACTGAAGCTTTCTTT
cdr3_aa: CASSEAGDMNTEAFF

d_call: TRBD2
v_call: TRBV27
j_call: TRBJ2-2
clone_size: .
cdr3_nt: TGTGCCAGCCGTCCGGGACTAGTCATCTCCGGGGAGCTGTTTTTT
cdr3_aa: CASRPGLVISGELFF

d_call: TRBD1
v_call: TRBV9
j_call: TRBJ1-3
clone_size: .
cdr3_nt: TGTGCCAGCAGCGTAGGGCAGGGGGCTTCTGGAAACACCATATATTTT
cdr3_aa: CASSVGQGASGNTIYF

d_call: .
v_call: TRBV18
j_call: TRBJ2-1
clone_size: .
cdr3_nt: TGTGCCAGCTCTGCTTTCCGAGGCCCCAATGAGCAGTTCTTC
cdr3_aa: CASSAFRGPNEQFF

d_call: TRBD1
v_call: TRBV14
j_call: TRBJ2-3
clone_size: .
cdr3_nt: TGTGCCAGCAGCGAAGACAGGGGAAGGAGCACAGATACGCAGTATTTT
cdr3_aa: CASSEDRGRSTDTQYF

d_call: .
v_call: TRBV2
j_call: TRBJ1-1
clone_size: .
cdr3_nt: TGTGCCAGCAGAGTCGGGAAAAACACTGAAGCTTTCTTT
cdr3_aa: CASRVGKNTEAFF

d_call: TRBD2
v_call: TRBV18
j_call: TRBJ2-1
clone_size: .
cdr3_nt: TGTGCCAGCTCACCGGGGGGGGCCTACAATGAGCAGTTCTTC
cdr3_aa: CASSPGGAYNEQFF

d_call: .
v_call: TRBV6-1
j_call: TRBJ1-2
clone_size: .
cdr3_nt: TGTGCCAGCACCAGAAGCGGGGGCGGCTATGGCTACACCTTC
cdr3_aa: CASTRSGGGYGYTF

d_call: .
v_call: TRBV19
j_call: TRBJ1-1
clone_size: .
cdr3_nt: TGTGCCAGTAGTTCACAGGGGAACACTGAAGCTTTCTTT
cdr3_aa: CASSSQGNTEAFF

d_call: TRBD1
v_call: TRBV19
j_call: TRBJ1-4
clone_size: .
cdr3_nt: TGTGCCAGTAGTAACCGGGGACAGCGATCAACTAATGAAAAACTGTTTTTT
cdr3_aa: CASSNRGQRSTNEKLFF

d_call: .
v_call: TRBV5-6
j_call: TRBJ1-5
clone_size: .
cdr3_nt: TGTGCCAGCAGCTTGGGGCAGGTCAATCAGCCCCAGCATTTT
cdr3_aa: CASSLGQVNQPQHF

d_call: .
v_call: TRBV18
j_call: TRBJ1-2
clone_size: .
cdr3_nt: TGTGCCAGTCGTGAATCCCGGGGGGCGGACTACACCTTC
cdr3_aa: CASRESRGADYTF

d_call: .
v_call: TRBV20-1
j_call: TRBJ1-4
clone_size: .
cdr3_nt: TGCAGTGCTGGCAAGGAAAAACTGTTTTTT
cdr3_aa: CSAGKEKLFF

d_call: .
v_call: TRBV9
j_call: TRBJ2-6
clone_size: .
cdr3_nt: TGTGCCAGCAGCGTAGTCCTGTCTGGGGCCAACGTCCTGACTTTC
cdr3_aa: CASSVVLSGANVLTF

d_call: TRBD2
v_call: TRBV5-1
j_call: TRBJ2-5
clone_size: .
cdr3_nt: TGCGCCAGCAGCCCGGGACTAGCGGGAGGAGTGAGTGAGACCCAGTACTTC
cdr3_aa: CASSPGLAGGVSETQYF

d_call: .
v_call: TRBV5-6
j_call: TRBJ2-5
clone_size: .
cdr3_nt: TGTGCCAGCAGCTTTAGGGGGAGGGGAGAGACCCAGTACTTC
cdr3_aa: CASSFRGRGETQYF

d_call: .
v_call: TRBV5-4
j_call: TRBJ2-1
clone_size: once
cdr3_nt: TGTGCCAGCAGCTTGGAGTTGGCATCCCTTGGGAGCAATGAGCAGTTCTTC
cdr3_aa: CASSLELASLGSNEQFF

d_call: .
v_call: TRBV11-2
j_call: TRBJ2-7
clone_size: .
cdr3_nt: TGTGCCAGCAGCTCCAGTGGGCAGAGCTCCTACGAGCAGTACTTC
cdr3_aa: CASSSSGQSSYEQYF

d_call: .
v_call: TRBV7-9
j_call: TRBJ1-1
clone_size: .
cdr3_nt: TGTGCCAGCACCTCTGGCCCCGGCGGCAGCATGAACACTGAAGCTTTCTTT
cdr3_aa: CASTSGPGGSMNTEAFF

d_call: TRBD2
v_call: TRBV28
j_call: TRBJ2-3
clone_size: .
cdr3_nt: TGTGCCAGCAGTCTCTGGACTAGCGGGGCCCAAGATACGCAGTATTTT
cdr3_aa: CASSLWTSGAQDTQYF

d_call: .
v_call: TRBV9
j_call: TRBJ2-3
clone_size: .
cdr3_nt: TGTGCCAGCAGCGTAGGGTCTAGCTTCGGCACAGATACGCAGTATTTT
cdr3_aa: CASSVGSSFGTDTQYF

d_call: TRBD1
v_call: TRBV6-1
j_call: TRBJ1-2
clone_size: .
cdr3_nt: TGTGCCAGCAGGGAGACAGGGATCTATGGCTACACCTTC
cdr3_aa: CASRETGIYGYTF

d_call: TRBD2
v_call: TRBV29-1
j_call: TRBJ2-3
clone_size: .
cdr3_nt: TGCAGCGTTGTGACTAGCGGGAGTTGGACAGATACGCAGTATTTT
cdr3_aa: CSVVTSGSWTDTQYF

d_call: TRBD1
v_call: TRBV6-1
j_call: TRBJ1-2
clone_size: .
cdr3_nt: TGTGCCAGCAGTGAAGGGACAGGGGGCCTAACCCACCATGGCTACACCTTC
cdr3_aa: CASSEGTGGLTHHGYTF

d_call: TRBD1
v_call: TRBV5-1
j_call: TRBJ2-7
clone_size: once
cdr3_nt: TGCGCCAGCAGCGGACCGGGACAGTCCTACGAGCAGTACTTC
cdr3_aa: CASSGPGQSYEQYF

d_call: TRBD1
v_call: TRBV2
j_call: TRBJ1-4
clone_size: .
cdr3_nt: TGTGCCAGCACCGGGACAGGGAGGGCGCTTAATGAAAAACTGTTTTTT
cdr3_aa: CASTGTGRALNEKLFF

d_call: .
v_call: TRBV2
j_call: TRBJ1-4
clone_size: .
cdr3_nt: TGTGCCAGCAGTGAACAGGGAAGGGGTGCAACTAATGAAAAACTGTTTTTT
cdr3_aa: CASSEQGRGATNEKLFF

d_call: TRBD1
v_call: TRBV18
j_call: TRBJ1-4
clone_size: .
cdr3_nt: TGTGCCAGCTCACTACTCGCGAAGACAGGGACTAATGAAAAACTGTTTTTT
cdr3_aa: CASSLLAKTGTNEKLFF

d_call: TRBD2
v_call: TRBV10-3
j_call: TRBJ2-7
clone_size: .
cdr3_nt: TGTGCCATCAGTGAGAAGCGGGGTTCCTACGAGCAGTACTTC
cdr3_aa: CAISEKRGSYEQYF

d_call: TRBD1
v_call: TRBV6-5
j_call: TRBJ1-2
clone_size: .
cdr3_nt: TGTGCCAGCAGTTACTCGAAGGGGGACAGGGATTACTACACCTTC
cdr3_aa: CASSYSKGDRDYYTF

d_call: .
v_call: TRBV27
j_call: TRBJ1-1
clone_size: .
cdr3_nt: TGTGCCAGCAGTTTGGGCACCATGAACACTGAAGCTTTCTTT
cdr3_aa: CASSLGTMNTEAFF

d_call: TRBD1
v_call: TRBV9
j_call: TRBJ2-5
clone_size: .
cdr3_nt: TGTGCCAGCAGCGTAGGCGGGACAGGGTTCGGGGAGACCCAGTACTTC
cdr3_aa: CASSVGGTGFGETQYF

d_call: TRBD1
v_call: TRBV18
j_call: TRBJ1-1
clone_size: .
cdr3_nt: TGTGCCAGCTCATCGACAGGGCTTACCGAAGCTTTCTTT
cdr3_aa: CASSSTGLTEAFF

d_call: .
v_call: TRBV4-1
j_call: TRBJ2-3
clone_size: .
cdr3_nt: TGCGCCAGCAGCCAAGATAGAGAGCGGAGCACAGATACGCAGTATTTT
cdr3_aa: CASSQDRERSTDTQYF

d_call: TRBD2
v_call: TRBV7-2
j_call: TRBJ2-7
clone_size: .
cdr3_nt: TGTGCCAGCAGCCCGCGTGGACTAGCGGGACTTAAATACGAGCAGTACTTC
cdr3_aa: CASSPRGLAGLKYEQYF

d_call: TRBD1
v_call: TRBV27
j_call: TRBJ2-2
clone_size: once
cdr3_nt: TGTGCCAGCAGTTTAGTGATGGGACAGGGCACCGGGGAGCTGTTTTTT
cdr3_aa: CASSLVMGQGTGELFF

d_call: TRBD2
v_call: TRBV5-1
j_call: TRBJ2-2
clone_size: .
cdr3_nt: TGCGCCAGCAGCAACGGACTAGCTCGGAACACCGGGGAGCTGTTTTTT
cdr3_aa: CASSNGLARNTGELFF

d_call: TRBD1
v_call: TRBV11-2
j_call: TRBJ2-1
clone_size: .
cdr3_nt: TGTGCCAGCAGAAACGGACAGGGGGCAGAGGAGCAGTTCTTC
cdr3_aa: CASRNGQGAEEQFF

d_call: .
v_call: TRBV6-6
j_call: TRBJ1-1
clone_size: .
cdr3_nt: TGTGCCAGCAGCCACCTTCACACAGGGAACACTGAAGCTTTCTTT
cdr3_aa: CASSHLHTGNTEAFF

d_call: .
v_call: TRBV9
j_call: TRBJ1-2
clone_size: few
cdr3_nt: TGTGCCAGCAGCGTAGCCGCACAGGCCCCCTATGGCTACACCTTC
cdr3_aa: CASSVAAQAPYGYTF

d_call: .
v_call: TRBV30
j_call: TRBJ1-2
clone_size: .
cdr3_nt: TGTGCCTGGAGTCGTACAGGGAACGGCTACACCTTC
cdr3_aa: CAWSRTGNGYTF

d_call: .
v_call: TRBV10-2
j_call: TRBJ2-2
clone_size: .
cdr3_nt: TGCGCCAGCAAAGGATTAGACAGAAACACCGGGGAGCTGTTTTTT
cdr3_aa: CASKGLDRNTGELFF

d_call: .
v_call: TRBV7-3
j_call: TRBJ2-2
clone_size: .
cdr3_nt: TGTGCCAGCAGCTTAGGGAGAACCGGGGAGCTGTTTTTT
cdr3_aa: CASSLGRTGELFF

d_call: .
v_call: TRBV28
j_call: TRBJ2-3
clone_size: .
cdr3_nt: TGTGCCAGCAGCCGCAGGACAGTCCTCAGTCGGACAGATACGCAGTATTTT
cdr3_aa: CASSRRTVLSRTDTQYF

d_call: TRBD1
v_call: TRBV27
j_call: TRBJ1-6
clone_size: .
cdr3_nt: TGTGCCAGCAGTTCGGGACAGGGGAATTCACCCCTCCACTTT
cdr3_aa: CASSSGQGNSPLHF

d_call: TRBD2
v_call: TRBV4-1
j_call: TRBJ2-3
clone_size: .
cdr3_nt: TGCGCCAGCAGCCTAACGACTAGCGGGGTTCCCGTAGGGCAGTATTTT
cdr3_aa: CASSLTTSGVPVGQYF

d_call: .
v_call: TRBV5-1
j_call: TRBJ1-1
clone_size: .
cdr3_nt: TGCGCCAGCAGCTGGACATTCGATGGCAGCATGAACACTGAAGCTTTCTTT
cdr3_aa: CASSWTFDGSMNTEAFF

d_call: .
v_call: TRBV5-1
j_call: TRBJ2-7
clone_size: .
cdr3_nt: TGCGCCAGCAGCTTGAAACTAGCCGGTAGCGAGCAGTACTTC
cdr3_aa: CASSLKLAGSEQYF

d_call: TRBD2
v_call: TRBV5-4
j_call: TRBJ2-1
clone_size: once
cdr3_nt: TGTGCCAGCAGTTTGGGACTAGTGGGGCCTCGGGAGCAGTTCTTC
cdr3_aa: CASSLGLVGPREQFF

d_call: .
v_call: TRBV29-1
j_call: TRBJ2-2
clone_size: .
cdr3_nt: TGCAGCGCCAGACAGGTCACGAACACCGGGGAGCTGTTTTTT
cdr3_aa: CSARQVTNTGELFF

d_call: TRBD1
v_call: TRBV19
j_call: TRBJ1-2
clone_size: .
cdr3_nt: TGTGCCAGTAGTATGATGGGGACAGACTATGGCTACACCTTC
cdr3_aa: CASSMMGTDYGYTF

d_call: .
v_call: TRBV11-1
j_call: TRBJ2-7
clone_size: .
cdr3_nt: TGTGCCAGCAGCCTGACAGGAACCCCCTTTAACGAGCAGTACTTC
cdr3_aa: CASSLTGTPFNEQYF

d_call: .
v_call: TRBV7-3
j_call: TRBJ2-5
clone_size: .
cdr3_nt: TGTGCCAGCAGCTTAACAAAACTGGAGACCCAGTACTTC
cdr3_aa: CASSLTKLETQYF

d_call: TRBD1
v_call: TRBV5-8
j_call: TRBJ1-4
clone_size: .
cdr3_nt: TGTGCCAGCAGCTCCGGGACAGGGAGTGAAAAACTGTTTTTT
cdr3_aa: CASSSGTGSEKLFF

d_call: TRBD1
v_call: TRBV2
j_call: TRBJ1-1
clone_size: .
cdr3_nt: TGTGCCAGCAGTCAACAGGGGGGGAACACTGAAGCTTTCTTT
cdr3_aa: CASSQQGGNTEAFF

d_call: .
v_call: TRBV5-1
j_call: TRBJ2-1
clone_size: .
cdr3_nt: TGCGCCAGCAGCTTGGGAGGGATAAACAATGAGCAGTTCTTC
cdr3_aa: CASSLGGINNEQFF

d_call: TRBD1
v_call: TRBV6-1
j_call: TRBJ1-2
clone_size: .
cdr3_nt: TGTGCCAGCAGATTGACAGGGGGAAATGGCTACACCTTC
cdr3_aa: CASRLTGGNGYTF